The rows below give T cell receptor beta chains drawn from one sample of a study of long-term antiretroviral therapy in people with HIV. TCRdb keeps only in-frame clones here, not all; method: immunoSEQ multiplex PCR. This table has under 25,000 clones, roughly three quarters appearing once. Sequencing used unsorted PBMCs, obtained 0.5 years before starting antiretroviral therapy. The origin of the receptors is a man aged 18 to 35 with HIV. Each CDR3 is given with its conserved first and last residue. D genes are given only for firm matches. The size of a clone is reported for some rows only, either as once, few or many, or as a class for expanded clones.

abundance: -; v_gene: TRBV14; d_gene: TRBD1; j_gene: TRBJ1-2; CDR3nt: TGTGCCAGCAGCCAAGGGTACAGGGGTAACTATGGCTACACCTTC; CDR3aa: CASSQGYRGNYGYTF
abundance: -; v_gene: TRBV19; d_gene: -; j_gene: TRBJ1-1; CDR3nt: TGTGCCAGTAGTCCGAGCCTTACCACTGAAGCTTTCTTT; CDR3aa: CASSPSLTTEAFF
abundance: few; v_gene: TRBV7-6; d_gene: -; j_gene: TRBJ1-1; CDR3nt: TGTGCCAGCAGCTTAGCGGAGGGTAGCACTGAAGCTTTCTTT; CDR3aa: CASSLAEGSTEAFF
abundance: -; v_gene: TRBV13; d_gene: -; j_gene: TRBJ1-2; CDR3nt: TGTGCCAGCAGCTTCGGACCTGAGGGGGGGAGAGCTAACTATGGCTACACCTTC; CDR3aa: CASSFGPEGGRANYGYTF
abundance: few; v_gene: TRBV19; d_gene: -; j_gene: TRBJ1-2; CDR3nt: TGTGCCAGTAGTATGAGTCGACAGCCCCTAGCCTATGGCTACACCTTC; CDR3aa: CASSMSRQPLAYGYTF
abundance: once; v_gene: TRBV10-2; d_gene: TRBD2; j_gene: TRBJ2-2; CDR3nt: TGCGCCAGCAGTGTAGCGGGGGATCCAGGCACCGGGGAGCTGTTTTTT; CDR3aa: CASSVAGDPGTGELFF
abundance: -; v_gene: TRBV27; d_gene: -; j_gene: TRBJ2-1; CDR3nt: TGTGCCAGCAGTCCGACTAGGCATGAGCAGTTCTTC; CDR3aa: CASSPTRHEQFF
abundance: -; v_gene: TRBV5-1; d_gene: TRBD1; j_gene: TRBJ2-7; CDR3nt: TGCGCCAGCAGCTTACCAACGGACAGGCGGATTACGGAGCAGTACTTC; CDR3aa: CASSLPTDRRITEQYF
abundance: -; v_gene: TRBV19; d_gene: TRBD2; j_gene: TRBJ2-5; CDR3nt: TGTGCCAGTAGTTCTAGCGGACAAGAGACCCAGTACTTC; CDR3aa: CASSSSGQETQYF
abundance: -; v_gene: TRBV28; d_gene: TRBD1; j_gene: TRBJ1-4; CDR3nt: TGTGCCAGCAGTAAACACACAGGGGGCGACGCAACTAATGAAAAACTGTTTTTT; CDR3aa: CASSKHTGGDATNEKLFF
abundance: -; v_gene: TRBV5-6; d_gene: -; j_gene: TRBJ2-3; CDR3nt: TGTGCCAGCAGCCACCTAGGGGGTTCCGGCACAGATACGCAGTATTTT; CDR3aa: CASSHLGGSGTDTQYF
abundance: medium-sized; v_gene: TRBV6-5; d_gene: TRBD2; j_gene: TRBJ2-2; CDR3nt: TGTGCCAGTTGGTCGGGAGGGAGGCTGGGGGAGCTGTTTTTT; CDR3aa: CASWSGGRLGELFF
abundance: -; v_gene: TRBV6-4; d_gene: -; j_gene: TRBJ2-3; CDR3nt: TGTGCCAGCAGTGACGTAGCGGAAAGCACAGATACGCAGTATTTT; CDR3aa: CASSDVAESTDTQYF
abundance: few; v_gene: TRBV28; d_gene: -; j_gene: TRBJ1-1; CDR3nt: TGTGCCAGCACCTCGAGTGGGGGGCTGGAGGTCGCTGAAGCTTTCTTT; CDR3aa: CASTSSGGLEVAEAFF
abundance: once; v_gene: TRBV25-1; d_gene: -; j_gene: TRBJ2-7; CDR3nt: TGTGCCAGCAGTGAATTCGGGGCCTGGACCTACGAGCAGTACTTC; CDR3aa: CASSEFGAWTYEQYF
abundance: -; v_gene: TRBV28; d_gene: -; j_gene: TRBJ2-7; CDR3nt: TGTGCCAGCAGTTTCCGGGGTACCTACGAGCAGTACTTC; CDR3aa: CASSFRGTYEQYF
abundance: -; v_gene: TRBV14; d_gene: -; j_gene: TRBJ2-1; CDR3nt: TGTGCCAGCAGCCGGCGCTCCTACAATGAGCAGTTCTTC; CDR3aa: CASSRRSYNEQFF
abundance: medium-sized; v_gene: TRBV11-2; d_gene: -; j_gene: TRBJ2-3; CDR3nt: TGTGCCAGCAGCTTAGGAAGTGATACGCAGTATTTT; CDR3aa: CASSLGSDTQYF
abundance: few; v_gene: TRBV11-2; d_gene: -; j_gene: TRBJ1-1; CDR3nt: TGTGCCAGCAGCTTAGCCCACCCAGGACGCGTTAACACTGAAGCTTTCTTT; CDR3aa: CASSLAHPGRVNTEAFF
abundance: few; v_gene: TRBV2; d_gene: TRBD1; j_gene: TRBJ1-5; CDR3nt: TGTGCCAGCAGGGGGACAGGGGTTTCCAATCAGCCCCAGCATTTT; CDR3aa: CASRGTGVSNQPQHF
abundance: -; v_gene: TRBV11-2; d_gene: TRBD1; j_gene: TRBJ2-7; CDR3nt: TGTGCCAGCAGGAAGCCGGGACAGGGAACCTACGAGCAGTACTTC; CDR3aa: CASRKPGQGTYEQYF
abundance: -; v_gene: TRBV27; d_gene: TRBD1; j_gene: TRBJ1-2; CDR3nt: TGTGCCAGCGGTAAGGACAGGGCCACTAACTATGGCTACACCTTC; CDR3aa: CASGKDRATNYGYTF
abundance: few; v_gene: TRBV5-8; d_gene: -; j_gene: TRBJ2-3; CDR3nt: TGTGCCAGCAGCTTGTGGGGAACAGATACGCAGTATTTT; CDR3aa: CASSLWGTDTQYF
abundance: -; v_gene: TRBV27; d_gene: TRBD2; j_gene: TRBJ2-1; CDR3nt: TGTGCCAGCAGTCTCAGGACTAGCGGGAGGTCCCCCAGGAGGCACAATGAGCAGTTCTTC; CDR3aa: CASSLRTSGRSPRRHNEQFF
abundance: -; v_gene: TRBV6-6; d_gene: -; j_gene: TRBJ2-7; CDR3nt: TGTGCCAGCAGTTACTACCCGACAGGACGGTATGCGGAGCAGTACTTC; CDR3aa: CASSYYPTGRYAEQYF
abundance: -; v_gene: TRBV27; d_gene: TRBD1; j_gene: TRBJ1-1; CDR3nt: TGTGCCAGCAGTTTGGACAGGGCTACGATGGTAGCTTTCTTT; CDR3aa: CASSLDRATMVAFF
abundance: -; v_gene: TRBV7-8; d_gene: TRBD1; j_gene: TRBJ2-7; CDR3nt: TGTGCCAGCAATACCGGGACAGGGGGCTACGAGCAGTACTTC; CDR3aa: CASNTGTGGYEQYF
abundance: -; v_gene: TRBV9; d_gene: -; j_gene: TRBJ1-6; CDR3nt: TGTGCCAGCAGTGAAATTGCAGGGAGCGGCTCACCCCTCCACTTT; CDR3aa: CASSEIAGSGSPLHF
abundance: -; v_gene: TRBV5-1; d_gene: -; j_gene: TRBJ2-7; CDR3nt: TGCGCCAGCAGCTTGGTGAAGGGCGGTCCCTACGAGCAGTACTTC; CDR3aa: CASSLVKGGPYEQYF
abundance: -; v_gene: TRBV7-9; d_gene: TRBD1; j_gene: TRBJ1-2; CDR3nt: TGTGCCAGCAGCCCCAATCGGGGACAGGGGAACTATGGCTACACCTTC; CDR3aa: CASSPNRGQGNYGYTF
abundance: once; v_gene: TRBV11-2; d_gene: TRBD1; j_gene: TRBJ2-1; CDR3nt: TGTGCCAGCAGCGTCCGGGACAGTTTATACAATGAGCAGTTCTTC; CDR3aa: CASSVRDSLYNEQFF
abundance: -; v_gene: TRBV19; d_gene: -; j_gene: TRBJ2-7; CDR3nt: TGTGCCAGTAGTAAGGAACTACCTCTCGAGCAGTACTTC; CDR3aa: CASSKELPLEQYF
abundance: -; v_gene: TRBV9; d_gene: -; j_gene: TRBJ2-1; CDR3nt: TGTGCCAGCAGCGTAGACCCTGGGAGCTCCTACAATGAGCAGTTCTTC; CDR3aa: CASSVDPGSSYNEQFF
abundance: -; v_gene: TRBV18; d_gene: -; j_gene: TRBJ1-2; CDR3nt: TGTGCCAGCTCACGGGAAATGGATGTAAATGGCTACACCTTC; CDR3aa: CASSREMDVNGYTF
abundance: -; v_gene: TRBV2; d_gene: -; j_gene: TRBJ2-1; CDR3nt: TGTGCCAGCAGTGAAATCGGCCTAGGCAATGAGCAGTTCTTC; CDR3aa: CASSEIGLGNEQFF
abundance: -; v_gene: TRBV7-3; d_gene: TRBD2; j_gene: TRBJ2-7; CDR3nt: TGTGCCAGCAGCCGCGGGAGATCCTACGAGCAGTACTTC; CDR3aa: CASSRGRSYEQYF
abundance: -; v_gene: TRBV4-3; d_gene: -; j_gene: TRBJ1-1; CDR3nt: TGCGCCAGCAGCCAATCTATGGGCCAGGTAACTTTGGGCACTGAAGCTTTCTTT; CDR3aa: CASSQSMGQVTLGTEAFF
abundance: few; v_gene: TRBV7-9; d_gene: -; j_gene: TRBJ1-1; CDR3nt: TGTGCCAGCAGCCCGGGGGGAGGAAGCACTGAAGCTTTCTTT; CDR3aa: CASSPGGGSTEAFF
abundance: -; v_gene: TRBV27; d_gene: -; j_gene: TRBJ1-4; CDR3nt: TGTGCCAGCAGTGGAACAGGGTGGGGTGAAAAACTGTTTTTT; CDR3aa: CASSGTGWGEKLFF
abundance: -; v_gene: TRBV5-1; d_gene: -; j_gene: TRBJ1-1; CDR3nt: TGCGCCAGCAGCTTGGTTACCGAGAACACTGAAGCTTTCTTT; CDR3aa: CASSLVTENTEAFF